These T cell receptor beta chains were read from a single sample in a study of blood T cell repertoires in COVID-19. Profiling relied on immunoSEQ multiplex PCR, and the TCRdb table lists in-frame clones only, not all of them. Here the sample spans about 110,000 clones, 69% being singletons. Sequencing was performed on peripheral blood. The receptors shown here come from a man older than 75 with acute or convalescent COVID-19. The CDR3 runs from the conserved cysteine through the conserved F or W. The order of the fields is J gene, clone size, D gene, V gene, CDR3 DNA, CDR3 protein. D genes are given only for firm matches. Some rows mark clone size as missing; the rest say once, few, many or name a class of expanded clone.

>TRBJ2-1|NA|NA|TRBV19
TGTGCCAGTGGCGACAGGCCCCTCGGCACCTACAATGAGCAGTTCTTC
CASGDRPLGTYNEQFF
>TRBJ2-7|NA|TRBD2|TRBV5-1
TGCGCCAGCAGCTACTCCGGGACTAGCGGGCTCGAGCAGTACTTC
CASSYSGTSGLEQYF
>TRBJ1-4|NA|NA|TRBV28
TGTGCCAGCAGTTTCCGCAGGGTCGGGGAAAAACTGTTTTTT
CASSFRRVGEKLFF
>TRBJ1-1|NA|NA|TRBV28
TGTGCCAGCAGTTTTTTCACGGGGAGAGGGAACACTGAAGCTTTCTTT
CASSFFTGRGNTEAFF
>TRBJ1-2|NA|NA|TRBV19
TGTGCCAGTAGTGTGACAGCCTCCTATGGCTACACCTTC
CASSVTASYGYTF
>TRBJ2-3|NA|NA|TRBV5-4
TGTGCCAGCAGCTTGGACAGGGAAGATACGCAGTATTTT
CASSLDREDTQYF
>TRBJ2-7|NA|NA|TRBV7-8
TGTGCCAGCAAATGGGGGACTGGACCCGAGCAGTACTTC
CASKWGTGPEQYF
>TRBJ2-7|NA|NA|TRBV9
TGTGCCAGCAGCGTAGAGCCCCAAGGGAGCTACGAGCAGTACTTC
CASSVEPQGSYEQYF
>TRBJ1-1|NA|NA|TRBV7-2
TGTGCCAGCACCCGGAAGGAGGGGTTGAACACTGAAGCTTTCTTT
CASTRKEGLNTEAFF
>TRBJ1-3|NA|NA|TRBV10-3
TGTGCCATCAGTGAGTCGGGCTACTCTGGAAACACCATATATTTT
CAISESGYSGNTIYF
>TRBJ2-3|NA|TRBD2|TRBV4-3
TGCGCCAGCAGCCAAGGGCTAGCGGGATTCACAGATACGCAGTATTTT
CASSQGLAGFTDTQYF
>TRBJ2-1|few|TRBD2|TRBV9
TGTGCCAGCAGCGTAACTAGCGGGAGGGCCGGCAATGAGCAGTTCTTC
CASSVTSGRAGNEQFF
>TRBJ2-7|NA|TRBD2|TRBV30
TGTGCCTGGAGTGTACCCAGCGGGACTTACGAGCAGTACTTC
CAWSVPSGTYEQYF
>TRBJ2-6|NA|NA|TRBV6-2/TRBV6-3
TGTGCCAGCAGTTGGACAGTCTCTGGGGCCAACGTCCTGACTTTC
CASSWTVSGANVLTF
>TRBJ2-7|NA|TRBD1|TRBV13
TGTGCCAGCAGCTCCCTCACTCTGGACAGGCACGTCCCCTACGAGCAGTACTTC
CASSSLTLDRHVPYEQYF
>TRBJ1-5|NA|NA|TRBV9
TGTGCTACGAAACAGGGACAGCCCCAGCATTTT
CATKQGQPQHF
>TRBJ2-3|NA|NA|TRBV7-3
TGTGCCAGCAACCTAGGGGAAGCAGATACGCAGTATTTT
CASNLGEADTQYF
>TRBJ2-2|few|NA|TRBV7-6
TGTGCCAGCAGCCCGGCCGGGGCCGGGGAGCTGTTTTTT
CASSPAGAGELFF
>TRBJ1-4|NA|NA|TRBV28
TGTGCCAACAGCCTTGGGATTGCGGGGCCTTTTGCGTGGGGTGAAAAACTGTTTTTT
CANSLGIAGPFAWGEKLFF
>TRBJ2-1|few|TRBD2|TRBV6-5
TGTGCCAGTGATCGCGGGACTAGCGGGAATCAAGAGCAGTTCTTC
CASDRGTSGNQEQFF
>TRBJ2-2|NA|NA|TRBV6-4
TGTGCCAGCAGCACTAGCTTCGGCACCGGGGAGCTGTTTTTT
CASSTSFGTGELFF
>TRBJ2-1|NA|NA|TRBV11-3
TGTGCCAGCAGCCGCGCGGACAATGAGCAGTTCTTC
CASSRADNEQFF
>TRBJ2-3|many|NA|TRBV27
TGTGCCAGCAGTTTCCTAGCGTCTAGCACAGATACGCAGTATTTT
CASSFLASSTDTQYF
>TRBJ1-5|NA|TRBD1|TRBV19
TGTGCCAGTAGTATTAAAGGGACAGGGGTTAGCAATCAGCCCCAGCATTTT
CASSIKGTGVSNQPQHF
>TRBJ2-3|once|TRBD2|TRBV28
TGTGCCAGCAGTTCAGCGGGAGGGCCGAGCACAGATACGCAGTATTTT
CASSSAGGPSTDTQYF
>TRBJ2-1|NA|NA|TRBV11-1
TGTGCCAGCACTGGGGGCGGGAGTAGTCGTGAGCAGTTCTTC
CASTGGGSSREQFF
>TRBJ1-3|NA|NA|TRBV9
TGTGCCAGCAGCGCTTCACTCCGCTCTGGAAACACCATATATTTT
CASSASLRSGNTIYF
>TRBJ2-2|few|TRBD2|TRBV5-1
TGCGCCAGCAGCGAGGGGACTAGCCGAACCGGGGAGCTGTTTTTT
CASSEGTSRTGELFF
>TRBJ2-7|NA|TRBD2|TRBV7-7
TGTGCCAGCAGCTCGGGACTAGCGGGAGTGTACGAGCAGTACTTC
CASSSGLAGVYEQYF
>TRBJ2-4|NA|NA|TRBV19
TGTGCCAGTAGTAACTCACGAACAAACATTCAGTACTTC
CASSNSRTNIQYF
>TRBJ2-7|NA|TRBD2|TRBV7-2
TGTGCCAGCAGCGGACCAGAGTTGAGCGGGAGAAGGTACGAGCAGTACTTC
CASSGPELSGRRYEQYF
>TRBJ2-1|once|TRBD1|TRBV29-1
TGCAGCGTCGCAACCGGGACAGGCCTCTACAATGAGCAGTTCTTC
CSVATGTGLYNEQFF
>TRBJ1-4|NA|NA|TRBV5-6
TGTGCCAGCAGCCGAAGTGGGACTAACTTTTTTGAAAAACTGTTTTTT
CASSRSGTNFFEKLFF
>TRBJ1-2|NA|NA|TRBV6-5
TGTGCCAGCAACTGGAGGGTTGATGGCTACACCTTC
CASNWRVDGYTF
>TRBJ2-1|NA|NA|TRBV6-2/TRBV6-3
TGTGCCAGCAGTTACTGGCAGAATGAGCAGTTCTTC
CASSYWQNEQFF
>TRBJ2-1|NA|NA|TRBV5-3
TGTGCCAGAAAGAGAGGAGGCGAGCCCTACAATGAGCAGTTCTTC
CARKRGGEPYNEQFF
>TRBJ2-1|NA|TRBD2|TRBV29-1
TGCAGCGTTGGCGGGGGCTCCTACAATGAGCAGTTCTTC
CSVGGGSYNEQFF
>TRBJ2-1|NA|TRBD2|TRBV9
TGTGCCAGCGGCTCGGGGCTAGCGGGTTACAATGAGCAGTTCTTC
CASGSGLAGYNEQFF
>TRBJ1-4|NA|TRBD1|TRBV4-1
TGCGCCAGCAGCCAAGACGGGACAGTTCGGGAAAAACTGTTTTTT
CASSQDGTVREKLFF
>TRBJ1-5|NA|NA|TRBV27
TGTGCCAGCAGTTCCGACAGGTATAGCAATCAGCCCCAGCATTTT
CASSSDRYSNQPQHF
>TRBJ2-5|few|TRBD1|TRBV5-6
TGTGCCAGCCAAGACGGGACAGACCAAGAGACCCAGTACTTC
CASQDGTDQETQYF
>TRBJ1-3|NA|NA|TRBV7-9
TGTGCCAGCAGCTTAGATGAGGAGAGAAGAAACACCATATATTTT
CASSLDEERRNTIYF
>TRBJ2-5|NA|TRBD1|TRBV2
TGTGCCAGCAGCGGTAACAGGGGGCCTAGGGAGACCCAGTACTTC
CASSGNRGPRETQYF
>TRBJ1-4|NA|NA|TRBV5-4
TGTGCCAGCAGCTTGGCTGGGGCAGGAACTAATGAAAAACTGTTTTTT
CASSLAGAGTNEKLFF
>TRBJ2-3|NA|NA|TRBV10-3
TGTGCCATTGGGGCACGGACGGTGACAGATACGCAGTATTTT
CAIGARTVTDTQYF
>TRBJ1-4|few|TRBD1|TRBV2
TGTGCCAGCATACGACAGGGAGGTGAAAAACTGTTTTTT
CASIRQGGEKLFF
>TRBJ2-1|NA|TRBD2|TRBV29-1
TGCAGCGTTGTGGGGGGGAGTCAGGATGAGCAGTTCTTC
CSVVGGSQDEQFF